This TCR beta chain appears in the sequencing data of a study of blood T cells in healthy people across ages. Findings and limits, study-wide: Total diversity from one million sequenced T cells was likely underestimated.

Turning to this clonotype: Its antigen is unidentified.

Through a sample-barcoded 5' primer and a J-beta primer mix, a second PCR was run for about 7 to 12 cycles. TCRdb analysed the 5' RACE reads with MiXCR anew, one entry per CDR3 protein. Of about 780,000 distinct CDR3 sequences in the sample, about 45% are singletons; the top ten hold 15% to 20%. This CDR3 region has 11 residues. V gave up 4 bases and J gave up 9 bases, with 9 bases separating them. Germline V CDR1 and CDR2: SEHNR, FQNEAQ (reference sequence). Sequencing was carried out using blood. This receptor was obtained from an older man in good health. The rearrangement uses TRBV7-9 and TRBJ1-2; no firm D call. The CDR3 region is CASSSGPSYTF. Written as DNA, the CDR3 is TGTGCCAGCAGCTCAGGACCGAGCTACACCTTC.